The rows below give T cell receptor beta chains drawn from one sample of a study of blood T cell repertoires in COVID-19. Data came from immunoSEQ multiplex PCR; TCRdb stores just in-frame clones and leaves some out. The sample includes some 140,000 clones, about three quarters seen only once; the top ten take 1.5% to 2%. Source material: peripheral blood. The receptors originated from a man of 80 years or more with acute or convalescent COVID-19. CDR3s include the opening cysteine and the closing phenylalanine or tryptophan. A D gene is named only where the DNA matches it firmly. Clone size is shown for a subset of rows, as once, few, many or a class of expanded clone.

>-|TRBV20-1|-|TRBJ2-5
CSAGWRGTQYF
TGCAGTGCCGGGTGGCGGGGTACCCAGTACTTC
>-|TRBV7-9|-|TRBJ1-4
CASSPTGQGTNEKLFF
TGTGCCAGCAGCCCTACAGGGCAGGGAACTAATGAAAAACTGTTTTTT
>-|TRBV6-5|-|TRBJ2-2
CASSSGSHTGELFF
TGTGCCAGCAGTTCGGGGTCCCACACCGGGGAGCTGTTTTTT
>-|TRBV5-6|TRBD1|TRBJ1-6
CASSPSGTGASSPLHF
TGTGCCAGCAGCCCGTCAGGGACAGGGGCCAGTTCACCCCTCCACTTT
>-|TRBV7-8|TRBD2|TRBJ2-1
CASSFNPAGSSYNEQFF
TGTGCCAGCAGCTTTAACCCAGCGGGGAGCTCCTACAATGAGCAGTTCTTC
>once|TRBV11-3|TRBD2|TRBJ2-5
CASSLDAGGGETQYF
TGTGCCAGCAGCTTAGACGCGGGGGGAGGAGAGACCCAGTACTTC
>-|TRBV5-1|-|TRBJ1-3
CASSLGPGGTGNTIYF
TGCGCCAGCAGCTTGGGTCCTGGGGGCACTGGAAACACCATATATTTT
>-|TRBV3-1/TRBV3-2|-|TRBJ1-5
CASSQGSYSNQPQHF
TGTGCCAGCAGCCAAGGGAGCTATAGCAATCAGCCCCAGCATTTT
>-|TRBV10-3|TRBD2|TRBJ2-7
CAIASGGSHEQYF
TGTGCCATAGCTAGCGGGGGGTCCCACGAGCAGTACTTC
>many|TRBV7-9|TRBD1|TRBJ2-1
CASSLIGTGAYNEQFF
TGTGCCAGCAGCTTAATCGGGACAGGGGCCTACAATGAGCAGTTCTTC
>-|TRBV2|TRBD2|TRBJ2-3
CASSGGTSGGGTQYF
TGTGCCAGCAGTGGCGGGACTAGCGGGGGGGGTACGCAGTATTTT
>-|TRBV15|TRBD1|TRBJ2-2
CATSGGQGQGTGELFF
TGTGCCACCAGCGGAGGACAGGGTCAGGGCACCGGGGAGCTGTTTTTT
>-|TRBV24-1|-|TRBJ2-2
CATSRSANTGELFF
TGTGCCACCAGTCGTTCCGCGAACACCGGGGAGCTGTTTTTT
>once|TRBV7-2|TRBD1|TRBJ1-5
CASSLGQGNQPQHF
TGTGCCAGCAGCCTCGGACAGGGGAATCAGCCCCAGCATTTT
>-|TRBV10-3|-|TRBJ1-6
CAISESPAGGLDSPLHF
TGTGCCATCAGTGAGTCGCCTGCCGGGGGGTTGGATTCACCCCTCCACTTT
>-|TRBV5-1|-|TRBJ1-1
CASSLATGSTEAFF
TGCGCCAGCAGCTTGGCCACAGGGTCCACTGAAGCTTTCTTT
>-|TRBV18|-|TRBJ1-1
CASSPGGKDTEAFF
TGTGCCAGCTCACCCGGGGGGAAGGACACTGAAGCTTTCTTT
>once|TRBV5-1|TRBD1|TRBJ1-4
CASSWDRGREKLFF
TGCGCCAGCAGCTGGGACAGGGGGCGTGAAAAACTGTTTTTT
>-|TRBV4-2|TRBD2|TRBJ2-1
CASSQGLAGAASSYNEQFF
TGTGCCAGCAGCCAGGGACTAGCGGGGGCTGCTAGCTCCTACAATGAGCAGTTCTTC
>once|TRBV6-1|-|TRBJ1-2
CASSEAGDLYGYTF
TGTGCCAGCAGTGAAGCTGGAGATCTGTACGGCTACACCTTC
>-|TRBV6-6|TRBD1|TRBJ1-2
CASSQTGTGGYGYTF
TGTGCCAGCAGTCAGACCGGGACAGGAGGCTATGGCTACACCTTC
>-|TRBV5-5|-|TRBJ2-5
CASSLQGLETQYF
TGTGCCAGCAGCCTACAGGGTCTTGAGACCCAGTACTTC
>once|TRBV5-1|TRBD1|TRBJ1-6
CASSSPRTGENQAPLHF
TGCGCCAGCAGCTCCCCCCGGACAGGGGAGAATCAGGCACCCCTCCACTTT
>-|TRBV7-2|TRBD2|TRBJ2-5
CASSLTSGARETQYF
TGTGCCAGCAGCTTGACTAGCGGGGCACGGGAGACCCAGTACTTC
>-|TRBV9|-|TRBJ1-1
CASSVGPPGTEAFF
TGTGCCAGCAGCGTAGGCCCACCGGGCACTGAAGCTTTCTTT
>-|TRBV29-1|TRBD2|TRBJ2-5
CSVGFRLAGSYQETQYF
TGCAGCGTCGGTTTCAGACTAGCGGGGAGCTACCAAGAGACCCAGTACTTC
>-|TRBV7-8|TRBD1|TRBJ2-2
CASSSGTDYTGELFF
TGTGCCAGCAGCTCTGGGACAGACTACACCGGGGAGCTGTTTTTT
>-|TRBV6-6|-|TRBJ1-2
CASSSDRNYGYTF
TGTGCCAGCAGCTCGGACAGAAACTATGGCTACACCTTC
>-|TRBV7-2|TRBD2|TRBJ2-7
CASSLARGSGGALYEQYF
TGTGCCAGCAGCTTAGCGAGAGGTAGCGGGGGGGCCCTGTACGAGCAGTACTTC
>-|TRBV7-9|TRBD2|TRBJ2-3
CASSRLALTDTQYF
TGTGCCAGCAGTCGACTAGCCCTCACAGATACGCAGTATTTT
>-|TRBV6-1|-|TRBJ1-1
CASSEALFTVWRGTEAFF
TGTGCCAGCAGTGAAGCGCTCTTCACAGTCTGGCGAGGGACTGAAGCTTTCTTT